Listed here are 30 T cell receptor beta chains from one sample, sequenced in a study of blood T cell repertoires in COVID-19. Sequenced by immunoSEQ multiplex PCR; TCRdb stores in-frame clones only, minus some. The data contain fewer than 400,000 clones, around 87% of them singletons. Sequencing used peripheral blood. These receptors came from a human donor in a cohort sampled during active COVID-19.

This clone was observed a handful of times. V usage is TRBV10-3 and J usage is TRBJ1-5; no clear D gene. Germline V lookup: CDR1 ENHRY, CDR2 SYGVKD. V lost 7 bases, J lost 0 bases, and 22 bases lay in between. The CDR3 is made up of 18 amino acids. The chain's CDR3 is CAIKRASVTPNSNQPQHF. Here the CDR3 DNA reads TGTGCCATCAAACGCGCGAGTGTGACACCTAATAGCAATCAGCCCCAGCATTTT.

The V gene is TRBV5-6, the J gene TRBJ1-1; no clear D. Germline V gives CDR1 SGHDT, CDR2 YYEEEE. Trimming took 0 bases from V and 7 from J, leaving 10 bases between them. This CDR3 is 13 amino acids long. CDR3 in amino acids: CASSLGELSEAFF. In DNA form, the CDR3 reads TGTGCCAGCAGCTTGGGTGAGCTTAGTGAAGCTTTCTTT.

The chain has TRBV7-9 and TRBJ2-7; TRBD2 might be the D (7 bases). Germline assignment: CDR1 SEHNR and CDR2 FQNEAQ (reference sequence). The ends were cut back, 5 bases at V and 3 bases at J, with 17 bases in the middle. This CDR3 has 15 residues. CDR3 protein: CASSPRGGHLYEQYF. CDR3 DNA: TGTGCCAGCAGCCCGAGGGGGGGGCATCTCTACGAGCAGTACTTC.

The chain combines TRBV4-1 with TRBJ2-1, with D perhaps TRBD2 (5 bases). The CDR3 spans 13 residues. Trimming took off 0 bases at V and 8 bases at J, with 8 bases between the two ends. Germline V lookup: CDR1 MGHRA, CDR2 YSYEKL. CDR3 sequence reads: CASSQERVDEQFF. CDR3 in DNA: TGCGCCAGCAGCCAAGAGAGGGTGGATGAGCAGTTCTTC.

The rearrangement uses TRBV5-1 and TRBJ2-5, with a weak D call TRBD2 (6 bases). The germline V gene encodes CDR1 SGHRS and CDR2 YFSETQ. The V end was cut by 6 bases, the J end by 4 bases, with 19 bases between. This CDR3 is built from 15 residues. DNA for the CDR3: TGCGCCAGCACCCCTCCCCTAGGGCGGGGAGAGACCCAGTACTTC. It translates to CASTPPLGRGETQYF.

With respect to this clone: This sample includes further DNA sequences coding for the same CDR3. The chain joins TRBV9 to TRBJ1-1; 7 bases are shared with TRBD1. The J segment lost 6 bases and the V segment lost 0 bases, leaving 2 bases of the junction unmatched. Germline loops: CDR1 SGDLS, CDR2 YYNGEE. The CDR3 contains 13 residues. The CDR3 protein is CASSVGTGAEAFF. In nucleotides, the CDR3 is TGTGCCAGCAGCGTAGGGACAGGCGCTGAAGCTTTCTTT.

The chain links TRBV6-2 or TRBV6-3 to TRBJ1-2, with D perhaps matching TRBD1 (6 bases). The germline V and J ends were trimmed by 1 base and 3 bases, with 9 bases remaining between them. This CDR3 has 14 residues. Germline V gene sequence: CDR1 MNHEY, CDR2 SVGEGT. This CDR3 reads CASSYYEGDYGYTF. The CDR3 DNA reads TGTGCCAGCAGTTACTATGAGGGGGACTATGGCTACACCTTC.

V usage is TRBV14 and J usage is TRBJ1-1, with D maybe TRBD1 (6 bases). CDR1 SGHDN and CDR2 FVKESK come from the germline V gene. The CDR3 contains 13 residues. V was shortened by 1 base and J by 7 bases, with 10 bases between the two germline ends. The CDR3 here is CASSQGNRDEAFF. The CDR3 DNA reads TGTGCCAGCAGCCAAGGGAACAGGGATGAAGCTTTCTTT.

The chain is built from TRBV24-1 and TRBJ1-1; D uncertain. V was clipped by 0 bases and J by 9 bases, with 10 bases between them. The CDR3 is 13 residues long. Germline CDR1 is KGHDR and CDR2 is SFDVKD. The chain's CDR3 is CATSDLFRRKAFF. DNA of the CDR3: TGTGCCACCAGTGATTTGTTCCGGAGGAAAGCTTTCTTT.

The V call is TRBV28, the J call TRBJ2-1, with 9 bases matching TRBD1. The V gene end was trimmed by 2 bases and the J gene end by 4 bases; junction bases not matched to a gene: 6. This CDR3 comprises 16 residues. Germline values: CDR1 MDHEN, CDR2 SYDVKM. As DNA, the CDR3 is TGTGCCAGCAGTTTAGCCGGGACAGGGCAGTACAATGAGCAGTTCTTC. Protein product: CASSLAGTGQYNEQFF.

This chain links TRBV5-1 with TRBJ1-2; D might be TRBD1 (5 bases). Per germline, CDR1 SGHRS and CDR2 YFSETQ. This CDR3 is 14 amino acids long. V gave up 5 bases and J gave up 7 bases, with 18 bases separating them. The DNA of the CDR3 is TGCGCCAGCAGGGCCCCAGGGCGGAGGGGTGGCTACACCTTC. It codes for CASRAPGRRGGYTF. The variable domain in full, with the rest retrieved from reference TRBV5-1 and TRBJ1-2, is KAGVTQTPRYLIKTRGQQVTLSCSPISGHRSVSWYQQTPGQGLQFLFEYFSETQRNKGNFPGRFSGRQFSNSRSEMNVSTLELGDSALYLCASRAPGRRGGYTFGSGTRLTVV.

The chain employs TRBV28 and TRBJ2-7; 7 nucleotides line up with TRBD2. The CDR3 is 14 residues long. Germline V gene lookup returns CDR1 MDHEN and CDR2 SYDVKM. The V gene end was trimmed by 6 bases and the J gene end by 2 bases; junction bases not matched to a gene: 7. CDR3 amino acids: CASRRGEKPYEQYF. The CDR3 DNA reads TGTGCCAGCAGACGGGGGGAGAAACCCTACGAGCAGTACTTC.

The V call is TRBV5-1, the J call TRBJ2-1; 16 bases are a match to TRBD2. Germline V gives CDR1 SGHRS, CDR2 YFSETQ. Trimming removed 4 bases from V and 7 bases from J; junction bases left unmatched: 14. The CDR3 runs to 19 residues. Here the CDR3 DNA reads TGCGCCAGCAGCCATCCGGGACTAGCGGGGGGGCCTTTGTCAAATGAGCAGTTCTTC. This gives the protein CASSHPGLAGGPLSNEQFF. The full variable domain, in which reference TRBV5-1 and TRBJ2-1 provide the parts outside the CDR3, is KAGVTQTPRYLIKTRGQQVTLSCSPISGHRSVSWYQQTPGQGLQFLFEYFSETQRNKGNFPGRFSGRQFSNSRSEMNVSTLELGDSALYLCASSHPGLAGGPLSNEQFFGPGTRLTVL.

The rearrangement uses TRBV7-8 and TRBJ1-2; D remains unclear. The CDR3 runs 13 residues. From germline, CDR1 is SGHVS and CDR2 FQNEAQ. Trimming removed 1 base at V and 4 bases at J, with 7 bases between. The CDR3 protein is CASSLGLVYGYTF. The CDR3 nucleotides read TGTGCCAGCAGCTTAGGGCTTGTCTATGGCTACACCTTC.

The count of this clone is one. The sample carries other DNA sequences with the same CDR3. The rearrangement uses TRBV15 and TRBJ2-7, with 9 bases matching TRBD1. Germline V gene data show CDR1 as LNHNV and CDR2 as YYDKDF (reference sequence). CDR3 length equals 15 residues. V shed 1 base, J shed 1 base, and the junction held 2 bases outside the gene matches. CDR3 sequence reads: CATSRGGQGSYEQYF. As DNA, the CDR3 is TGTGCCACCAGCAGAGGGGGACAGGGATCCTACGAGCAGTACTTC.

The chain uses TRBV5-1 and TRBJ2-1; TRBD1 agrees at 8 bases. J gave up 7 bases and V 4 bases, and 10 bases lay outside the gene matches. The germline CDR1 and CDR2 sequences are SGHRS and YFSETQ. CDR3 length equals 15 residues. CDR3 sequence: CASSRISGQGNEQFF. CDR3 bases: TGCGCCAGCAGCCGTATCTCAGGACAGGGTAATGAGCAGTTCTTC.

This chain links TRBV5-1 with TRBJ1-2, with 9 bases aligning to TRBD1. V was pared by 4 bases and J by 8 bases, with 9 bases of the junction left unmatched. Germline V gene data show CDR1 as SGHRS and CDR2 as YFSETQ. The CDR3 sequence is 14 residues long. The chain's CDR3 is CASSPLGQGNGYTF. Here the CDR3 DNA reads TGCGCCAGCAGCCCACTGGGACAGGGAAACGGCTACACCTTC.

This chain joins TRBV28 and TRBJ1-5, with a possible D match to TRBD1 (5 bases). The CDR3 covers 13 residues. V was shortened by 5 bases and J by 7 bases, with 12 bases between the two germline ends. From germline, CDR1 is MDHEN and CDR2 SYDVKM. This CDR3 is CASSPAGVQPQHF. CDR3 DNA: TGTGCCAGCAGTCCTGCGGGGGTACAGCCCCAGCATTTT.

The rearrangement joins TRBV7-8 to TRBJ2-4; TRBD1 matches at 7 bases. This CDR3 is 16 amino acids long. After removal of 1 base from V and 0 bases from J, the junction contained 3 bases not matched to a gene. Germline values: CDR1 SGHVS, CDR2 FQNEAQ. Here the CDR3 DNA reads TGTGCCAGCAGCTTAGAAGGGGGCCTAGCCAAAAACATTCAGTACTTC. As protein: CASSLEGGLAKNIQYF.

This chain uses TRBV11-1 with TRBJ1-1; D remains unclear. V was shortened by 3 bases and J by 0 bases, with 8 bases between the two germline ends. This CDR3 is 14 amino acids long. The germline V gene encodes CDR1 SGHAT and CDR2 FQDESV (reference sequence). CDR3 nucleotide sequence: TGTGCCAGCAGCTTGAACATCCTGAACACTGAAGCTTTCTTT. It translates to CASSLNILNTEAFF. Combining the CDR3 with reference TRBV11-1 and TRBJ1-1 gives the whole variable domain EAEVAQSPRYKITEKSQAVAFWCDPISGHATLYWYRQILGQGPELLVQFQDESVVDDSQLPKDRFSAERLKGVDSTLKIQPAELGDSAMYLCASSLNILNTEAFFGQGTRLTVV.

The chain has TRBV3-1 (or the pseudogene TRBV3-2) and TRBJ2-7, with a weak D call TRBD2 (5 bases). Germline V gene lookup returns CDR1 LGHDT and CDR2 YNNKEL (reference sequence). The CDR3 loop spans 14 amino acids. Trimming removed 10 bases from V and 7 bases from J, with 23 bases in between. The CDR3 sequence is CATSRGQEVMEQYF. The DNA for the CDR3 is TGTGCCACCTCCCGAGGGCAGGAGGTTATGGAGCAGTACTTC.

This CDR3 reads CASSEVAQGRETQYF. The CDR3 coding sequence is TGTGCCAGCAGTGAGGTGGCACAGGGACGGGAGACCCAGTACTTC. The V call is TRBV2, the J call TRBJ2-5, with D possibly TRBD1 on 6 matching bases. The CDR3 runs 15 residues. Trimming shortened V by 3 bases and J by 5 bases, and 16 bases separated the two germline ends. CDR1 is SNHLY and CDR2 is FYNNEI in the germline V gene.

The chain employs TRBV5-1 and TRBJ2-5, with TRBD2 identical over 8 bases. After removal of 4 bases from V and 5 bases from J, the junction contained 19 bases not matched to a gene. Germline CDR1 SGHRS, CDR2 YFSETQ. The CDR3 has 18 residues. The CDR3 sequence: CASSPISVPSGSRETQYF. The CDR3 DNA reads TGCGCCAGCAGCCCGATCAGTGTTCCGAGCGGGAGTCGTGAGACCCAGTACTTC.

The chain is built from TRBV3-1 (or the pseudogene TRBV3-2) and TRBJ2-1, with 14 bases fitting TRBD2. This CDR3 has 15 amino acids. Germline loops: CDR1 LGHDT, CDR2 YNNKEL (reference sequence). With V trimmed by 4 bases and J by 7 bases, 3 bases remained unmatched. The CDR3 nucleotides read TGTGCCAGCAGCCCTGGACTAGCGGGGGGAAATGAGCAGTTCTTC. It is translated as CASSPGLAGGNEQFF.

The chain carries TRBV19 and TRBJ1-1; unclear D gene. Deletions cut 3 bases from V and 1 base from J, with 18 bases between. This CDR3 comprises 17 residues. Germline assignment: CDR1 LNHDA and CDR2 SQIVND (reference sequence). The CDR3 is CASSINRRHDKNTEAFF. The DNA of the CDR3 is TGTGCCAGTAGTATCAACAGACGTCACGATAAGAACACTGAAGCTTTCTTT.

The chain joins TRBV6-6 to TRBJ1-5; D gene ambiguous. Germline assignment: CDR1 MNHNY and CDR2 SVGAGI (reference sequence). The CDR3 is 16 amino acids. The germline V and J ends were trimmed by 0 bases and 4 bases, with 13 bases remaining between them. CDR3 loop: CASSYSRGRENQPQHF. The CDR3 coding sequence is TGTGCCAGCAGTTACTCGAGAGGGCGGGAGAATCAGCCCCAGCATTTT.

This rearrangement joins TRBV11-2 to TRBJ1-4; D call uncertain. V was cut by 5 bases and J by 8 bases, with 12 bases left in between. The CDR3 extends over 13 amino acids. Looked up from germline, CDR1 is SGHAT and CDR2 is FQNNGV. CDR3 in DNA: TGTGCCAGCAGCCCCTCCACGGGGGAAAAACTGTTTTTT. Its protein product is CASSPSTGEKLFF.

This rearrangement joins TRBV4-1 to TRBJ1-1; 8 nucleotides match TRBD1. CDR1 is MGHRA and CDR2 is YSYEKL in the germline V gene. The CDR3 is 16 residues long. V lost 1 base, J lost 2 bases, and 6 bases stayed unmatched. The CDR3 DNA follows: TGCGCCAGCAGCCAAGCCAAGGCAGGGGGCAACACTGAAGCTTTCTTT. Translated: CASSQAKAGGNTEAFF.

The CDR3 protein is CASRTEASYEQYF. The DNA for the CDR3 is TGTGCCAGCAGGACAGAGGCCTCCTACGAGCAGTACTTC. The rearrangement uses TRBV6-5 and TRBJ2-7, with a weak D call TRBD1 (5 bases). Per germline, CDR1 MNHEY and CDR2 SVGAGI. Trimming took 6 bases from V and 0 from J, leaving 9 bases between them. The CDR3 has 13 residues.

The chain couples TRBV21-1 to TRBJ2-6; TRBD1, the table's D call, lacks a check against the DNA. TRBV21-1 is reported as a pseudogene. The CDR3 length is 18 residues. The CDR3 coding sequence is TGTGCCAGCAGCACCCGAATACCAACAGGGAGTGGGGCCAACGTCCTGACTTTC. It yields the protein CASSTRIPTGSGANVLTF.